Sequencing of this TCR beta chain was carried out in a study of control samples from healthy donors and cancer patients. The germline V gene has CDR1 MNHNS and CDR2 SASEGT. The CDR3 has 15 amino acids. Trimming shortened V by 5 bases and J by 4 bases, and 16 bases separated the two germline ends. The table came from immunoSEQ multiplex PCR; TCRdb's copy has only in-frame clones and leaves some out. The table includes about 140,000 clones, 80% to 95% detected once. The sample was blood. V usage is TRBV6-1 and J usage is TRBJ2-3, with no clear D. This TCR came from a man aged 25-40 years in good health. CDR3 sequence (DNA): TGTGCCAGCAGTACGATTTTGAAGCCCGCAGATACGCAGTATTTT. It encodes CASSTILKPADTQYF.